The 6 T cell receptor beta chains below were found in one sample sequenced in a study of blood T cell repertoires in COVID-19. The method was immunoSEQ multiplex PCR; TCRdb's version includes in-frame clones alone and lacks a portion of them. The sample has roughly 200,000 clones, roughly three quarters seen once. The sequenced sample consisted of peripheral blood. The receptors were gathered from a woman aged 45-65 years with active or convalescent COVID-19.

The chain joins TRBV28 to TRBJ1-4; D not certain. The CDR3 spans 14 residues. Germline V gives CDR1 MDHEN, CDR2 SYDVKM. V dropped 4 bases and J dropped 2 bases, with 8 bases sitting between them. CDR3: CASSSPGTNEKLFF. For the CDR3, the DNA is TGTGCCAGCAGTTCCCCGGGGACTAATGAAAAACTGTTTTTT.

The V and J genes are TRBV6-6 and TRBJ1-2; 10 nucleotides align to TRBD1. V shed 8 bases, J shed 3 bases, and the junction held 9 bases outside the gene matches. CDR1 is MNHNY, CDR2 SVGAGI, per germline (reference sequence). The CDR3 is 15 amino acids. This chain's CDR3 is CASYHRDRGDYGYTF. The CDR3 nucleotides are TGTGCCAGCTACCACCGGGACAGGGGAGACTATGGCTACACCTTC.

A single count supports this clone. The chain joins TRBV21-1 to TRBJ1-1; the table's D call of TRBD1 was not tested on the DNA. TRBV21-1 is a known pseudogene. This CDR3 comprises 17 residues. The CDR3 loop is CASSKEGVEAVNTEAFF. CDR3 bases: TGTGCCAGCAGCAAAGAGGGGGTTGAGGCAGTTAACACTGAAGCTTTCTTT.

The V and J genes are TRBV12-3 or TRBV12-4 and TRBJ1-5; tentative D call: TRBD1 (5 bases). The CDR3 runs 13 residues. Trimming pared 3 bases from V and 8 bases from J, leaving 11 bases between. This CDR3 reads CASSFGRDEPQHF. The DNA of the CDR3 is TGTGCCAGCAGTTTCGGCAGGGATGAGCCCCAGCATTTT.

At least ten counts were recorded for this clone. The J gene is TRBJ2-3, the V gene TRBV2, with 10 bases lining up with TRBD1. V was pared by 5 bases and J by 1 base, with 3 bases of the junction left unmatched. This CDR3 comprises 15 residues. The V gene's germline CDR1 is SNHLY and CDR2 FYNNEI. Here the CDR3 reads CASSHGTGGTDTQYF. The CDR3 DNA reads as TGTGCCAGCAGTCACGGGACAGGGGGCACAGATACGCAGTATTTT.

The chain combines TRBV5-1 with TRBJ2-1; 10 bases match TRBD2. After removal of 6 bases from V and 4 bases from J, the junction contained 7 bases not matched to a gene. The germline gives CDR1 SGHRS, CDR2 YFSETQ. CDR3 length: 15 amino acids. CDR3 bases: TGCGCCAGCACCGCTACTAGCGGGGTATACAATGAGCAGTTCTTC. It yields the protein CASTATSGVYNEQFF. The full variable domain, its missing parts supplied by reference TRBV5-1 and TRBJ2-1, is KAGVTQTPRYLIKTRGQQVTLSCSPISGHRSVSWYQQTPGQGLQFLFEYFSETQRNKGNFPGRFSGRQFSNSRSEMNVSTLELGDSALYLCASTATSGVYNEQFFGPGTRLTVL.